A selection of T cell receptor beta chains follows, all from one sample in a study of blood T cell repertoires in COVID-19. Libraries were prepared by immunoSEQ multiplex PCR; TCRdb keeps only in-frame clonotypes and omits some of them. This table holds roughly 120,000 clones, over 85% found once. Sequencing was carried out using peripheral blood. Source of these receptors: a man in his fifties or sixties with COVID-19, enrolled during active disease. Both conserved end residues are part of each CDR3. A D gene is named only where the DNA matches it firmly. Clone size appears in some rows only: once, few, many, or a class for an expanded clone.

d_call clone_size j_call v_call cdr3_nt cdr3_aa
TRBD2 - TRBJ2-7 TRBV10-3 TGTGCCATCAGGGTCACTAGCGGACCCTACGAGCAGTACTTC CAIRVTSGPYEQYF
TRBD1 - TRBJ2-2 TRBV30 TGTGCCTGGATCTGGGGACAGGGGCTCACCGGGGAGCTGTTTTTT CAWIWGQGLTGELFF
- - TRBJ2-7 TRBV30 TGTGCCTGGGATCCAGACAGGAGACACGAGCAGTACTTC CAWDPDRRHEQYF
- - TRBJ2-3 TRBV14 TGTGCCAGCAGCCGACAGCTTCTCGGAACAGATACGCAGTATTTT CASSRQLLGTDTQYF
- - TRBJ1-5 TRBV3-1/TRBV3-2 TGTGCCAGCAGTCGACAGTTCGATCAGCCCCAGCATTTT CASSRQFDQPQHF
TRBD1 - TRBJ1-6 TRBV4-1 TGCGCCAGCAGCCCGGACAGGAGTTCACCCCTCCACTTT CASSPDRSSPLHF
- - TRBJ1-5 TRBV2 TGTGCCAGCAGTGAGGAGGGGTCGGGGCCCCAGCATTTT CASSEEGSGPQHF
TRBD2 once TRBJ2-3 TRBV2 TGTGCCAGCACCAACGGGAGGACAGATACGCAGTATTTT CASTNGRTDTQYF
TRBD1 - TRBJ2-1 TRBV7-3 TGTGCCAGCAGTTCCGGGACAGGGTTCCATGAGCAGTTCTTC CASSSGTGFHEQFF
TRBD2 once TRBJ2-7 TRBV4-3 TGCGCCAGCAGCCAAGATGGCCTAGCGGGCTACGAGCAGTACTTC CASSQDGLAGYEQYF